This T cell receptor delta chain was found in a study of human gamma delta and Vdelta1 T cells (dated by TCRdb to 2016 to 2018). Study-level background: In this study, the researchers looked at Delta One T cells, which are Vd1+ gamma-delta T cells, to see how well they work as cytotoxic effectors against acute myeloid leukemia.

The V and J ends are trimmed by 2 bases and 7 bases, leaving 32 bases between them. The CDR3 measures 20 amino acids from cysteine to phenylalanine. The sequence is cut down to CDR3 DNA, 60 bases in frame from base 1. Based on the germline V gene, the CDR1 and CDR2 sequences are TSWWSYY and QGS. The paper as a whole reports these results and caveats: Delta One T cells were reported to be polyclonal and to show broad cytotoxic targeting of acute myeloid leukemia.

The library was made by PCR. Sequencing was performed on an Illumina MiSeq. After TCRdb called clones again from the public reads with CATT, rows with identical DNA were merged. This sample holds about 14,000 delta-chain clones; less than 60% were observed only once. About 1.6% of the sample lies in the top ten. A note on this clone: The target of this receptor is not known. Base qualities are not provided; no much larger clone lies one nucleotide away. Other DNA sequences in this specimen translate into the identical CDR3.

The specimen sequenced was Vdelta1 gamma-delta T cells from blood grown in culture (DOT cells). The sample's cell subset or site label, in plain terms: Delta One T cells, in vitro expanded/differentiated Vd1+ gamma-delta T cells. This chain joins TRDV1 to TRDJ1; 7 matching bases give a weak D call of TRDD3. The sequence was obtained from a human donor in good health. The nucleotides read TGTGCTCTTGGGGAAGAAGAGGGCCTTCCCCCGGAATTGGGGGGATTTAAACTCATCTTT. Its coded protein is CALGEEEGLPPELGGFKLIF.